This T cell receptor beta chain was observed in a study of technical replicates of blood from a few donors (dated by TCRdb to about 2017). The CDR3 holds 13 amino acids from the cysteine to the phenylalanine. The DNA shown is the 39-base CDR3, in frame from base 1. The V end loses 5 bases and the J end loses 6 bases, and a stretch of 12 bases separates them. The CDR1 and CDR2 encoded by the germline V gene are SGHTA and FQGNSA. The protocol used for the library was the immunoSEQ multiplex PCR assay. The source is immuneACCESS, and TCRdb retained only in-frame sequences with V and J called. Part of the clones is not carried over; for the studies checked, unresolved V genes explain less than half of this, and the remainder is unexplained. The sample table records about 16,000 clones; around nine tenths of these occur just once. Of the sample, around an eighth is held by the ten largest clones. Comment on this clone: The specificity of this receptor is unknown. No much larger clonotype is one base removed from it; base qualities were not supplied.

What was sequenced was PBMCs. This TCR derives from a human donor in good health. The rearranged segments are TRBV7-2 and TRBJ2-3; the D gene cannot be named for sure. The CDR3 is CASSRLIRDTQYF. The nucleotide sequence is TGTGCCAGCAGCCGCCTAATTCGGGATACGCAGTATTTT.